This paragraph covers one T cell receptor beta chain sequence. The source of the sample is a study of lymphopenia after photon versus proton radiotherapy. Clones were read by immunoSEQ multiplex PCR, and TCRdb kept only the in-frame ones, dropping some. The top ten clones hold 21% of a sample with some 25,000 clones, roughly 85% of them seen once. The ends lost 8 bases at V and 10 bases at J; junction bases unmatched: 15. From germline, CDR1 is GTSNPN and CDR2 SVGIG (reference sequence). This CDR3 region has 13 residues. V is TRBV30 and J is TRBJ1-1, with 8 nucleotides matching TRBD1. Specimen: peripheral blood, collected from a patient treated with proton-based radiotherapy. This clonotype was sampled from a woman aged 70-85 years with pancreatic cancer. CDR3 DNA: TGTGCCCAGAAGGGACAGGCAATCGGGGGAGCTTTCTTT. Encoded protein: CAQKGQAIGGAFF.